These 29 T cell receptor beta chains were sequenced from one sample in a study of beta chain features in type 1 diabetes. Study-level points and caveats: TCRB CDR3s were moderately but significantly shorter in Type 1 diabetes patients in all four CD4+ subsets.

For these TCRs, the target antigens are not known. What was sequenced were expressed TCRB transcripts, since all of the isolated RNA had been reverse transcribed. Sequenced by immunoSEQ multiplex PCR; TCRdb stores in-frame clones only, minus some. The top ten clones hold about 0.64% of a sample with some 370,000 clones, roughly 9.8% of them seen once. Sequencing was carried out using central memory CD4+ T cells from blood. These receptors all come from a man aged 30 to 45 with type 1 diabetes.

The V call is TRBV5-1, the J call TRBJ2-6, with D unresolved. The CDR3 has 15 amino acids. CDR1 is SGHRS, CDR2 YFSETQ, per germline. V lost 0 bases and J 0 bases, leaving 4 bases between the germline ends. The CDR3 DNA reads as TGCGCCAGCAGCTTGGACCTCTCTGGGGCCAACGTCCTGACTTTC. Residues: CASSLDLSGANVLTF.

The chain links TRBV11-2 to TRBJ1-2, with 7 bases lining up with TRBD1. Germline lookup yields CDR1 SGHAT and CDR2 FQNNGV. This CDR3 is 15 amino acids long. Trimming at V came to 5 bases and at J to 3 bases, leaving 9 bases not matched to a gene. The CDR3, as DNA: TGTGCCAGCAGCCCGGAAGGGGGCGCGGACTATGGCTACACCTTC. It encodes CASSPEGGADYGYTF.

The table lists this clone with many counts. The chain combines TRBV10-3 with TRBJ1-5, with D unclear. The CDR3 covers 14 residues. CDR1 is ENHRY, CDR2 SYGVKD, per germline. Trimming stripped 5 bases from V and 6 bases from J, with 14 bases between. The CDR3 spells CAISSLQVGQPQHF. CDR3 in DNA: TGTGCCATCAGTTCTCTGCAGGTTGGTCAGCCCCAGCATTTT.

This clone was observed a handful of times. This chain joins TRBV5-1 and TRBJ2-5; perhaps TRBD2 as D (5 bases). Germline lookup yields CDR1 SGHRS and CDR2 YFSETQ. The length of the CDR3 is 16 residues. V was cut by 0 bases and J by 7 bases, with 19 bases left in between. CDR3 DNA sequence: TGCGCCAGCAGCTTGGCGGCGGGCTCGGGCCCAAGGACCCAGTACTTC. Translating gives CASSLAAGSGPRTQYF.

This clone has at least ten counts. As DNA, the CDR3 is TGTGCCAGCTCACCACACCCCTTCGGGTTGAGCAGCCACAATGAGCAGTTCTTC. Translated: CASSPHPFGLSSHNEQFF. J is TRBJ2-1 and V is TRBV18; D ambiguous. The CDR3 is made up of 18 amino acids. Germline assignment: CDR1 KGHSH and CDR2 LQKENI. V lost 1 base, J lost 5 bases, and 21 bases lay in between.

Concerning this clone: Other nucleotide sequences in the sample specify the same CDR3. The chain has TRBV5-1 and TRBJ2-2; a possible D gene is TRBD1 (5 bases). The CDR3 contains 13 residues. The ends were cut back, 2 bases at V and 4 bases at J, with 6 bases in the middle. Per the germline V gene, CDR1 is SGHRS and CDR2 is YFSETQ. CDR3: CASSLGVTGELFF. The CDR3 bases are TGCGCCAGCAGCTTAGGGGTCACCGGGGAGCTGTTTTTT.

V usage is TRBV7-9 and J usage is TRBJ2-3, with TRBD2 identical over 7 bases. The J segment lost 0 bases and the V segment lost 5 bases, leaving 5 bases of the junction unmatched. The germline gives CDR1 SEHNR, CDR2 FQNEAQ (reference sequence). This CDR3 is built from 15 residues. In DNA form, the CDR3 reads TGTGCCAGCAGCCCCAGCGGGGTTAGCACAGATACGCAGTATTTT. Translated, it gives CASSPSGVSTDTQYF.

The chain recombines TRBV28 with TRBJ1-1, with 8 bases matching TRBD1. The CDR3 has 13 amino acids. V lost 4 bases to trimming and J lost 7 bases; unmatched junction nucleotides: 5. Germline assignment: CDR1 MDHEN and CDR2 SYDVKM. The CDR3 reads CASSSGQGSEAFF. DNA of the CDR3: TGTGCCAGCAGTTCCGGACAGGGTAGTGAAGCTTTCTTT. Together with reference TRBV28 and TRBJ1-1, the CDR3 gives the full variable domain: DVKVTQSSRYLVKRTGEKVFLECVQDMDHENMFWYRQDPGLGLRLIYFSYDVKMKEKGDIPEGYSVSREKKERFSLILESASTNQTSMYLCASSSGQGSEAFFGQGTRLTVV.

This chain links TRBV9 with TRBJ2-1; a weak D match, TRBD2 (5 bases). The CDR3 length is 14 residues. The V gene lost 0 bases and the J gene lost 5 bases, with 9 bases spanning the gap. Germline loops: CDR1 SGDLS, CDR2 YYNGEE. The CDR3 coding sequence is TGTGCCAGCAGCGTAGTCGGGAATAACAATGAGCAGTTCTTC. Its protein is CASSVVGNNNEQFF. The complete variable domain, with remaining parts taken from reference TRBV9 and TRBJ2-1, reads DSGVTQTPKHLITATGQRVTLRCSPRSGDLSVYWYQQSLDQGLQFLIQYYNGEERAKGNILERFSAQQFPDLHSELNLSSLELGDSALYFCASSVVGNNNEQFFGPGTRLTVL.

A few counts support this clone. The chain employs TRBV6-5 and TRBJ1-4, with D unresolved. CDR1 and CDR2 from the germline V gene are MNHEY and SVGAGI. V gave up 0 bases and J gave up 6 bases, with 5 bases separating them. This CDR3 spans 13 amino acids. The CDR3: CASSYSYDEKLFF. CDR3 bases: TGTGCCAGCAGTTACTCTTATGATGAAAAACTGTTTTTT.

In this sample, this clone turned up once. The rearrangement links TRBV2 to TRBJ1-1; 8 bases map to TRBD1. The CDR3 has 13 amino acids. Germline trimming cut 7 bases from V and 5 bases from J; bases unmatched to any gene: 6. Looked up from germline, CDR1 is SNHLY and CDR2 is FYNNEI. This CDR3 is CASISHRGTEAFF. CDR3 DNA sequence: TGTGCCAGCATTTCCCACAGGGGGACTGAAGCTTTCTTT.

The chain joins TRBV10-3 to TRBJ1-2; D remains unclear. V was shortened by 3 bases and J by 4 bases, with 9 bases between the two germline ends. Per germline, CDR1 ENHRY and CDR2 SYGVKD. The CDR3 is 13 residues long. CDR3 DNA sequence: TGTGCCATCAGTGACTCAGAGAGCTATGGCTACACCTTC. Amino acid sequence: CAISDSESYGYTF.

This clone was observed many times. The J gene is TRBJ2-1, the V gene TRBV9, with 10 positions matching TRBD2. The germline V gene encodes CDR1 SGDLS and CDR2 YYNGEE. The CDR3 contains 17 residues. V gave up 4 bases and J gave up 6 bases; unmatched junction bases: 13. The CDR3 DNA reads as TGTGCCAGCAGCTTGGGCCCGACTAGCGGGCGCCCCAATGAGCAGTTCTTC. Amino acid sequence: CASSLGPTSGRPNEQFF.

The rearrangement links TRBV7-2 to TRBJ1-5; TRBD1 aligns across 12 bases. The CDR3 is 18 residues long. Losses at the gene ends were 0 bases for V and 9 bases for J; bases not matched to a gene: 12. Germline V gene lookup returns CDR1 SGHTA and CDR2 FQGNSA. The CDR3 sequence: CASSLASGTGGAGGPQHF. The CDR3 nucleotides read TGTGCCAGCAGCTTAGCATCCGGGACAGGGGGCGCCGGGGGGCCCCAGCATTTT.

This clone was seen a few times. The chain recombines TRBV15 with TRBJ2-7; a weak D match, TRBD2 (6 bases). Germline V CDR1 and CDR2: LNHNV, YYDKDF (reference sequence). This CDR3 has 17 residues. The V and J ends lost 3 bases and 2 bases respectively, with 20 bases between them. This chain's CDR3 is CATSSRGRREDPYEQYF. CDR3 DNA: TGTGCCACCAGCAGCAGAGGACGGAGGGAGGACCCCTACGAGCAGTACTTC.

This rearrangement joins TRBV5-4 to TRBJ2-2; the D is unclear. The CDR3 has 15 residues. The V end was cut by 2 bases, the J end by 0 bases, with 8 bases between. Germline V gene lookup returns CDR1 SGHNT and CDR2 YYREEE (reference sequence). CDR3 protein: CASSFPVANTGELFF. CDR3 nucleotide sequence: TGTGCCAGCAGCTTCCCAGTAGCGAACACCGGGGAGCTGTTTTTT.

The rearrangement joins TRBV7-2 to TRBJ2-5; unclear D gene. The J call is uncertain, as TRBJ2-7 better fits the DNA end. Germline CDR1 is SGHTA and CDR2 is FQGNSA. The CDR3 contains 12 residues. The CDR3 DNA reads TGTGCCAGCAGCCGGCCCCCATACGAGCAGTACTTC. Protein: CASSRPPYEQYF.

This clone was seen more than once but under ten times. The chain is built from TRBV5-1 and TRBJ1-2, with 9 bases aligning to TRBD1. The junction had 9 bases not matched to a gene; V was cut back by 4 bases and J by 8 bases. Germline-derived CDR1 and CDR2 are SGHRS and YFSETQ. This CDR3 has 14 amino acids. CDR3 in amino acids: CASSETGGEEGYTF. CDR3 nucleotide sequence: TGCGCCAGCAGCGAAACAGGGGGCGAGGAGGGCTACACCTTC.

In this sample, this clone turned up many times. The chain is built from TRBV2 and TRBJ1-1, with TRBD1 matching over 10 bases. The CDR3 consists of 14 residues. J gave up 5 bases and V 4 bases, and 4 bases lay outside the gene matches. The germline CDR1 and CDR2 sequences are SNHLY and FYNNEI. This chain's CDR3 is CASSVGQGGTEAFF. The CDR3 nucleotides are TGTGCCAGCAGTGTAGGACAGGGGGGGACTGAAGCTTTCTTT.

This clone showed up just a few times. CDR3 in DNA: TGTGCCACCAGCGCGGGCGCCTCCTACAATGAGCAGTTCTTC. Residues: CATSAGASYNEQFF. The rearrangement links TRBV15 to TRBJ2-1, with TRBD2 as a possible D gene (5 bases). Germline V CDR1 and CDR2: LNHNV, YYDKDF (reference sequence). Trimming cost V 5 bases and J 0 bases, with 8 bases left between them. CDR3 length: 14 amino acids. The variable domain in full, with the rest retrieved from reference TRBV15 and TRBJ2-1, is DAMVIQNPRYQVTQFGKPVTLSCSQTLNHNVMYWYQQKSSQAPKLLFHYYDKDFNNEADTPDNFQSRRPNTSFCFLDIRSPGLGDTAMYLCATSAGASYNEQFFGPGTRLTVL.

The V and J genes are TRBV29-1 and TRBJ2-2; tentatively, D is TRBD1 or TRBD2 (7 bases each). Deletions cut 7 bases from V and 4 bases from J, with 22 bases between. The CDR3 runs 16 residues. CDR1 is SQVTM and CDR2 is ANQGSEA in the germline V gene. In nucleotides, the CDR3 is TGCAGCGCCGGCCCCCAGGGAGGGGGCCTCACCGGGGAGCTGTTTTTT. It is translated as CSAGPQGGGLTGELFF.

This clone was seen ten or more times. The chain employs TRBV29-1 and TRBJ1-4, with 11 bases fitting TRBD1. Germline V gene lookup returns CDR1 SQVTM and CDR2 ANQGSEA. The V gene end was trimmed by 4 bases and the J gene end by 7 bases; junction bases not matched to a gene: 5. This CDR3 is 14 amino acids long. The CDR3 spells CSVAIGTGGEKLFF. DNA of the CDR3: TGCAGCGTTGCGATCGGGACAGGGGGTGAAAAACTGTTTTTT.

This clone was seen a few times. The genes are TRBV7-9 and TRBJ2-3, with TRBD2 matching over 10 bases. The CDR3 extends over 16 amino acids. CDR1 and CDR2 (germline): SEHNR, FQNEAQ (reference sequence). The junction had 10 bases not matched to a gene; V was cut back by 5 bases and J by 5 bases. The CDR3 coding sequence is TGTGCCAGCAGCCCATGGACTAGCGGTGGTAAAGATACGCAGTATTTT. Translated, it gives CASSPWTSGGKDTQYF.

This clone was seen only a few times. The chain is built from TRBV29-1 and TRBJ1-1; D is ambiguous. Germline V gene data show CDR1 as SQVTM and CDR2 as ANQGSEA. This CDR3 comprises 12 residues. The CDR3 nucleotides read TGCAGTGGGTCAGGAATGAACACTGAAGCTTTCTTT. Its protein is CSGSGMNTEAFF.

This chain connects TRBV7-2 to TRBJ2-5, with D possibly being TRBD1 or TRBD2 (5 bases each). With 1 base removed from V and 4 bases from J, the gap between germline ends came to 10 bases. The CDR3 covers 14 residues. Germline CDR1 reads SGHTA; CDR2 reads FQGNSA. DNA of the CDR3: TGTGCCAGCAGCTTAGGTGGGGACGGAGAGACCCAGTACTTC. It specifies CASSLGGDGETQYF.

This clone was picked up a small number of times. This sequence joins TRBV7-2 and TRBJ2-4; D is ambiguous. The CDR3 totals 16 residues. Germline V gene lookup returns CDR1 SGHTA and CDR2 FQGNSA. Trimming cost V 1 base and J 0 bases, with 10 bases left between them. The chain's CDR3 is CASSLEGGLAKNIQYF. The DNA of the CDR3 is TGTGCCAGCAGCTTAGAGGGCGGCCTAGCCAAAAACATTCAGTACTTC.

This clone was counted between two and nine times. The rearrangement joins TRBV7-9 to TRBJ2-3; no clear D gene. Germline lookup yields CDR1 SEHNR and CDR2 FQNEAQ (reference sequence). V gave up 5 bases and J gave up 5 bases, with 8 bases separating them. This CDR3 region has 12 residues. CDR3 sequence (DNA): TGTGCCAGCAGCCAAGAGCTAGATACGCAGTATTTT. Its protein is CASSQELDTQYF.

As to this clone: In the same sample, other DNA sequences code for this CDR3. This sequence joins TRBV5-1 and TRBJ1-4, with unresolved D. This CDR3 has 15 amino acids. Germline CDR1 and CDR2: SGHRS and YFSETQ. Trimming took 3 bases from V and 0 from J, leaving 9 bases between them. CDR3 sequence: CASSSTGATNEKLFF. CDR3 nucleotide sequence: TGCGCCAGCAGCTCGACCGGTGCAACTAATGAAAAACTGTTTTTT.

This clone was seen a few times. V gene TRBV29-1 combines with J gene TRBJ1-1; unclear D gene. The ends were cut back, 6 bases at V and 6 bases at J, with 14 bases in the middle. CDR1 and CDR2 from the germline V gene are SQVTM and ANQGSEA. There are 12 residues in the CDR3. In nucleotides, the CDR3 is TGCAGCGTCATCCAATCGGCGGCTGAAGCTTTCTTT. Its protein product is CSVIQSAAEAFF.